This T cell receptor beta chain was captured by sequencing in a study of T cells in narcolepsy. Study background: Enrolled donors included narcolepsy type 1 or type 2 patients and healthy controls.

Per germline, CDR1 LNHDA and CDR2 SQIVND (reference sequence). V shed 6 bases, J shed 2 bases, and the junction held 6 bases outside the gene matches. This CDR3 spans 15 amino acids. As for this clone: Its antigen is still unknown.

Generated by immunoSEQ multiplex PCR, the TCRdb table keeps only in-frame clones and is missing some. Seen here are tens of thousands of clones, about 85% observed once, and the top ten hold 1.5% to 2%. Study-wide results and limits: Blood of same and different patients, but not healthy controls, reportedly held recurring autoreactive clonotypes. Some memory CD4+ repertoires had no autoreactive clone sequences. Autoreactive HCRT-specific and TRIB2-specific clonotypes were marked in same-patient CSF-versus-blood CD4+ comparisons.

The specimen sequenced was CD45RA- memory CD4+ T cells from PBMCs. The receptor was isolated from a human donor with narcolepsy. This sequence joins TRBV19 and TRBJ2-7; 11 nucleotides align to TRBD2. CDR3 residues: CASRLAGDLTYEQYF. CDR3 DNA sequence: TGTGCCAGTAGACTAGCGGGGGACCTAACCTACGAGCAGTACTTC.